A selection of T cell receptor beta chains follows, all from one sample in a study of Ad26.COV2.S vaccination and SARS-CoV-2 variants. The data were produced by immunoSEQ multiplex PCR, yet TCRdb's version contains in-frame clones alone and is incomplete. The sample gives about 87,000 clones, 82% of which show up once; approximately 16% is in the top ten. The material was peripheral blood, obtained after recovery from COVID-19. The receptor source for this set is a human donor who had recovered from COVID-19. Each CDR3 is given with its conserved first and last residue. Fields, in order: clone size, V gene, D gene, J gene, CDR3 protein, CDR3 DNA. A D gene is named only where the DNA matches it firmly. Some rows mark clone size as missing; the rest say once, few, many or name a class of expanded clone.

NA	TRBV29-1	TRBD2	TRBJ2-3	CSVAGGSDTQYF	TGCAGCGTAGCGGGAGGATCCGATACGCAGTATTTT
NA	TRBV24-1	TRBD2	TRBJ2-2	CATGGTFANTGELFF	TGTGCCACGGGGGGGACTTTCGCGAACACCGGGGAGCTGTTTTTT
NA	TRBV29-1	NA	TRBJ2-7	CSASASRSYEQYF	TGCAGCGCTTCAGCCTCACGGTCCTACGAGCAGTACTTC
NA	TRBV6-5	NA	TRBJ2-3	CASSVSAGFTDTQYF	TGTGCCAGTTCGGTTTCAGCGGGTTTCACAGATACGCAGTATTTT
once	TRBV11-2	NA	TRBJ2-5	CASSLVLGGIRETQYF	TGTGCCAGCAGCTTAGTATTAGGGGGGATCCGAGAGACCCAGTACTTC
NA	TRBV9	NA	TRBJ1-2	CASGDGRVGYTF	TGTGCCAGCGGGGACGGGCGGGTTGGCTACACCTTC
once	TRBV5-4	NA	TRBJ2-1	CASSFFIAGTNEQFF	TGTGCCAGCAGCTTTTTTATCGCAGGGACAAATGAGCAGTTCTTC
once	TRBV19	NA	TRBJ1-5	CASSSPGDSQPQHF	TGTGCCAGTAGTAGTCCAGGGGATAGCCAGCCCCAGCATTTT
few	TRBV7-3	NA	TRBJ2-7	CASSPTAESYEQYF	TGTGCCAGCAGCCCTACCGCAGAATCCTACGAGCAGTACTTC
NA	TRBV15	TRBD2	TRBJ2-3	CATRKEPVAGWIHTQYF	TGTGCCACCAGAAAGGAGCCAGTAGCGGGATGGATCCATACGCAGTATTTT
NA	TRBV19	TRBD2	TRBJ2-1	CASSGVAGANEQFF	TGTGCCAGTAGTGGGGTAGCGGGAGCCAATGAGCAGTTCTTC
once	TRBV7-6	NA	TRBJ1-1	CASSSRADLNTEAFF	TGTGCCAGCAGCTCCCGGGCTGACCTGAACACTGAAGCTTTCTTT
NA	TRBV7-9	NA	TRBJ1-4	CASKFPNEKLFF	TGTGCCAGCAAGTTCCCGAATGAAAAACTGTTTTTT
NA	TRBV7-6	NA	TRBJ2-3	CASSLILTSTDTQYF	TGTGCCAGCAGCTTAATTCTGACTAGCACAGATACGCAGTATTTT
NA	TRBV6-4	NA	TRBJ1-1	CASSESEPLIARYEAFF	TGTGCCAGCAGTGAAAGCGAACCTCTTATTGCCAGGTATGAAGCTTTCTTT
NA	TRBV5-1	NA	TRBJ2-3	CASSLVSGTDTQYF	TGCGCCAGCAGCTTGGTTAGCGGTACAGATACGCAGTATTTT
NA	TRBV27	NA	TRBJ1-2	CASSLGRAYGYTF	TGTGCCAGCAGTTTGGGCAGGGCCTATGGCTACACCTTC
NA	TRBV7-2	NA	TRBJ1-6	CASSLREGFDSPLHF	TGTGCCAGCAGCTTAAGGGAAGGGTTCGATTCACCCCTCCACTTT
NA	TRBV7-2	NA	TRBJ2-1	CASSPSGGRPFF	TGTGCCAGCAGTCCCTCTGGGGGTCGGCCGTTCTTC
NA	TRBV7-2	TRBD2	TRBJ2-3	CASSSGLAGGPHTQYF	TGTGCCAGCAGCTCGGGACTAGCGGGAGGACCACATACGCAGTATTTT
NA	TRBV10-2	TRBD2	TRBJ2-5	CASSVAGLAGIETQYF	TGCGCCAGCAGTGTAGCGGGACTAGCGGGAATAGAGACCCAGTACTTC
NA	TRBV27	TRBD2	TRBJ2-7	CATSPGLAGYEQYF	TGTGCCACCTCCCCCGGACTAGCGGGGTACGAGCAGTACTTC
NA	TRBV3-1/TRBV3-2	NA	TRBJ2-1	CASSQDGTVTNSYNEQFF	TGTGCCAGCAGCCAAGACGGGACCGTGACCAACTCCTACAATGAGCAGTTCTTC
NA	TRBV28	NA	TRBJ1-1	CASSLYRLGVSSRDTEAFF	TGTGCCAGCAGTTTATATAGGTTGGGAGTATCCTCTAGGGACACTGAAGCTTTCTTT
NA	TRBV15	NA	TRBJ2-1	CATRQIGFRPLATYNEQFF	TGTGCCACCAGGCAAATCGGTTTTCGTCCCCTCGCAACCTACAATGAGCAGTTCTTC
NA	TRBV5-6	TRBD1	TRBJ2-3	CASSHGQGTDTQYF	TGTGCCAGCAGCCACGGACAGGGGACAGATACGCAGTATTTT
NA	TRBV27	NA	TRBJ2-1	CASSLSFTGGWNEQFF	TGTGCCAGCAGTTTATCGTTCACGGGCGGGTGGAATGAGCAGTTCTTC
NA	TRBV11-2	NA	TRBJ2-7	CASSLRSGGAYEQYF	TGTGCCAGCAGCTTAAGGTCCGGGGGAGCCTACGAGCAGTACTTC
NA	TRBV3-1/TRBV3-2	NA	TRBJ1-1	CASSQAPNMNTEAFF	TGTGCCAGCAGCCAGGCCCCGAACATGAACACTGAAGCTTTCTTT
NA	TRBV19	TRBD2	TRBJ2-1	CASTHLPLAGGSPHEQFF	TGTGCCAGTACCCACCTCCCACTAGCGGGAGGGTCTCCCCATGAGCAGTTCTTC
NA	TRBV7-2	TRBD2	TRBJ2-5	CASSLRTSGSWETQYF	TGTGCCAGCAGCTTAAGAACTAGCGGGAGCTGGGAGACCCAGTACTTC
NA	TRBV27	NA	TRBJ2-7	CASSLRLTADEQYF	TGTGCCAGCAGTTTAAGATTGACAGCTGACGAGCAGTACTTC
NA	TRBV6-1	NA	TRBJ2-7	CASSEAETYEQYF	TGTGCCAGCAGTGAGGCGGAGACCTACGAGCAGTACTTC
NA	TRBV5-4	TRBD1	TRBJ2-7	CASSPGSGQGGSYEQYF	TGTGCCAGCAGCCCTGGGTCGGGACAGGGAGGCTCCTACGAGCAGTACTTC
NA	TRBV5-6	NA	TRBJ2-2	CASSLVWGRTGELFF	TGTGCCAGCAGCTTGGTCTGGGGGCGGACCGGGGAGCTGTTTTTT
NA	TRBV28	NA	TRBJ2-7	CASNAPEPEQYF	TGTGCCAGCAACGCCCCGGAGCCCGAGCAGTACTTC
NA	TRBV5-1	NA	TRBJ2-7	CASSGGTSRNHEQYF	TGCGCCAGCAGCGGGGGGACTTCCCGCAACCACGAGCAGTACTTC
NA	TRBV5-1	NA	TRBJ2-2	CASRADRPTGELFF	TGCGCCAGCAGGGCCGACAGACCCACCGGGGAGCTGTTTTTT
NA	TRBV6-5	NA	TRBJ1-2	CASSYEQGSYGYTF	TGTGCCAGCAGTTATGAGCAGGGGAGCTATGGCTACACCTTC
NA	TRBV6-1	TRBD1	TRBJ2-1	CASSVGTGFSYNEQFF	TGTGCCAGCAGTGTCGGGACAGGGTTTTCCTACAATGAGCAGTTCTTC
few	TRBV28	NA	TRBJ1-5	CASSEIGGPKGYSNQPQHF	TGTGCCAGCAGTGAGATCGGGGGGCCGAAGGGGTATAGCAATCAGCCCCAGCATTTT